The clone carrying this TCR beta chain came up many times. The data were obtained in a study of response to subunit inactivated influenza vaccine. One entry per CDR3 protein results from TCRdb running MiXCR on the RT-PCR reads. The sample has about 500,000 distinct CDR3 sequences, over 10% seen once. This TCR derives from a man over 45 who received an inactivated influenza vaccine. The sample here was PBMCs from blood, taken 45 days after vaccination.

The CDR3 reads CASSETRTSGYEQYF. CDR3 sequence (DNA): TGTGCCAGCAGCGAGACCCGGACTAGCGGTTACGAGCAGTACTTC. J is TRBJ2-7 and V is TRBV6-2 or TRBV6-3, with 10 bases matching TRBD2. The CDR3 extends over 15 amino acids. Germline values: CDR1 MNHEY, CDR2 SVGEGT. Trimming removed 6 bases from V and 4 bases from J; junction bases left unmatched: 9.